The TCR beta chain under discussion was sequenced for a study of blood T cells in healthy people across ages. To note about this clonotype: The antigen is undetermined.

PCR was performed a second time for roughly 7 to 11 cycles using a sample-barcoded 5' primer and a J-beta primer mix. Samples each returned at least 3 million CDR3-containing paired-end reads. TCRdb fed the 5' RACE reads into MiXCR, producing one record per CDR3 protein. Here the sample spans 1 million or so distinct CDR3 sequences, less than 25% being singletons. Germline CDR1 and CDR2: ENHRY and SYGVKD. The CDR3 consists of 11 residues. Study-wide points: The donors' CMV status was not determined, possibly confounding changes in expanded clonotypes. Long-lived donors had more naive CD4+ cells and higher diversity than aged donors.

A further study also used this sample, focusing on T cells of mothers and their children.

The chain employs TRBV10-3 and TRBJ2-5; D is tentatively TRBD1 or TRBD2 (5 bases each). The end of the DNA aligns better with TRBJ2-7, so the J call may be wrong. Source material: blood. The TCR sequence derives from a girl aged 2-10 years in good health. CDR3 residues: CAISTGGEQYF. CDR3 nucleotides: TGTGCCATCAGTACAGGAGGCGAGCAGTACTTC.